These 32 T cell receptor beta chains came from one sample sequenced in a study of cytomegalovirus exposure and HLA in healthy donors. It was with 60 Vbeta and 13 Jbeta primers that the PCR ran. Sequenced by immunoSEQ multiplex PCR; TCRdb stores in-frame clones only, minus some. The data hold 85,000 to 100,000 clones, with 70% to 80% observed a single time. The sample comprised PBMCs. The receptor source for this set is a middle-aged man in good health and CMV-seronegative.

The genes are TRBV2 and TRBJ2-3, with 9 nucleotides matching TRBD2. Trimming at V came to 8 bases and at J to 4 bases, leaving 7 bases not matched to a gene. From germline, CDR1 is SNHLY and CDR2 FYNNEI. CDR3 length equals 14 residues. As DNA, the CDR3 is TGTGCCAGCTTTAGCGGGAGTGGGTCAGATACGCAGTATTTT. This codes for CASFSGSGSDTQYF.

This clone appeared once. The CDR3 DNA is TGTGCCAGCAGTCCCGGGGACACTTATGGCTACACCTTC. Protein sequence: CASSPGDTYGYTF. J is TRBJ1-2 and V is TRBV6-5; TRBD1 might be the D (6 bases). V was cut by 5 bases and J by 5 bases, with 12 bases left in between. The germline gives CDR1 MNHEY, CDR2 SVGAGI. The CDR3 runs to 13 residues.

This clone was observed once. The chain carries TRBV27 and TRBJ1-2; TRBD1 matches at 7 bases. Germline CDR1 and CDR2: MNHEY and SMNVEV (reference sequence). Germline trimming cut 7 bases from V and 2 bases from J; bases unmatched to any gene: 16. This CDR3 spans 17 amino acids. DNA for the CDR3: TGTGCCAGCACCAAAATAAACCCGACAGGGACAAACTATGGCTACACCTTC. Its protein is CASTKINPTGTNYGYTF.

The chain uses TRBV6-6 and TRBJ2-7, with 9 positions matching TRBD2. Germline V gene lookup returns CDR1 MNHNY and CDR2 SVGAGI (reference sequence). V lost 4 bases, J lost 3 bases, and 4 bases stayed unmatched. This CDR3 spans 14 amino acids. CDR3 nucleotides: TGTGCCAGCAGTTCCATAGCGGGAGACTACGAGCAGTACTTC. This encodes CASSSIAGDYEQYF.

The J gene is TRBJ1-6, the V gene TRBV6-5; D gene unclear. This CDR3 is built from 14 residues. Germline V CDR1 and CDR2: MNHEY, SVGAGI. Trimming cost V 0 bases and J 10 bases, with 10 bases left between them. CDR3 DNA: TGTGCCAGCAGTTACTCCCGGGGAGGGTCACCCCTCCACTTT. It yields the protein CASSYSRGGSPLHF.

This chain joins TRBV27 and TRBJ1-1; 12 nucleotides line up with TRBD1. The CDR3 totals 15 residues. Germline values: CDR1 MNHEY, CDR2 SMNVEV (reference sequence). The trim removed 5 bases at V and 2 bases at J, leaving 3 bases unmatched. CDR3 amino acids: CASSLGTGGNTEAFF. The CDR3 DNA reads as TGTGCCAGCAGTCTAGGGACAGGGGGCAACACTGAAGCTTTCTTT.

This clone was observed once. The chain combines TRBV5-4 with TRBJ2-3, with 11 bases lining up with TRBD2. Trimming at V came to 4 bases and at J to 2 bases, leaving 3 bases not matched to a gene. Germline-derived CDR1 and CDR2 are SGHNT and YYREEE (reference sequence). CDR3 length equals 15 residues. The CDR3 sequence: CASSNSGGVTDTQYF. In nucleotides, the CDR3 is TGTGCCAGCAGCAATAGCGGGGGGGTCACAGATACGCAGTATTTT.

J is TRBJ1-1 and V is TRBV28; weak D call: TRBD1 (5 bases). The germline V gene has CDR1 MDHEN and CDR2 SYDVKM. CDR3 length: 15 residues. Between the trimmed V and J ends, which lost 8 bases and 0 bases, there was a span of 16 bases. CDR3 in amino acids: CASRTSGRMNTEAFF. The CDR3 region has the DNA TGTGCCAGCCGGACCTCAGGGCGTATGAACACTGAAGCTTTCTTT.

The gene calls are TRBV6-1 and TRBJ2-2; D gene unclear. V lost 1 base to trimming and J lost 8 bases, with 11 bases between them. The germline gives CDR1 MNHNS, CDR2 SASEGT. The CDR3 covers 14 residues. CDR3 coding DNA: TGTGCCAGCAGTGAAGAGGTAGCCGAGGGGGAGCTGTTTTTT. It encodes CASSEEVAEGELFF.

There are a few counts of this clone. The CDR3 is CSARDRYGYTF. In nucleotides, the CDR3 is TGCAGTGCTAGAGATCGGTATGGCTACACCTTC. The chain uses TRBV20-1 and TRBJ1-2; no reliable D call. V lost 0 bases to trimming and J lost 5 bases, with 4 bases between them. There are 11 residues in the CDR3. Germline V gives CDR1 DFQATT, CDR2 SNEGSKA (reference sequence).

This chain uses TRBV2 with TRBJ1-4; possible D gene TRBD1, 6 bases. The CDR3 has 15 amino acids. Germline lookup yields CDR1 SNHLY and CDR2 FYNNEI. Trimming removed 3 bases at V and 8 bases at J, with 16 bases between. The CDR3 sequence is CASSDRSRGEEKLFF. CDR3 DNA: TGTGCCAGCAGTGACCGTTCCAGGGGAGAGGAAAAACTGTTTTTT.

The V gene is TRBV7-3, the J gene TRBJ1-2, with a weak D call TRBD1 (5 bases). V lost 5 bases to trimming and J lost 3 bases, with 10 bases between them. Per germline, CDR1 SGHTA and CDR2 FQGTGA. CDR3 length: 13 amino acids. CDR3 sequence: CASSAGMDYGYTF. The CDR3 region has the DNA TGTGCCAGCAGCGCAGGGATGGACTATGGCTACACCTTC.

This clone was detected a few times. The rearrangement links TRBV6-1 to TRBJ1-1, with TRBD1 identical over 7 bases. Germline V gives CDR1 MNHNS, CDR2 SASEGT. The CDR3 runs 13 residues. The V segment lost 6 bases and the J segment 9 bases; nucleotides outside the gene matches: 10. CDR3 bases: TGTGCCAGCAGGGGGAAGACAGGGTATCAAGCTTTCTTT. It translates to CASRGKTGYQAFF.

This sequence joins TRBV30 and TRBJ1-5; tentatively, D is TRBD1 (5 bases). The V and J ends lost 1 base and 4 bases respectively, with 14 bases between them. This CDR3 has 15 residues. Germline CDR1 GTSNPN, CDR2 SVGIG (reference sequence). The CDR3 DNA reads TGTGCCTGGAGTGGGGGGACCCGGGGGAATCAGCCCCAGCATTTT. Translating gives CAWSGGTRGNQPQHF.

This rearrangement joins TRBV5-4 to TRBJ1-3; a weak D match, TRBD1 (5 bases). Germline assignment: CDR1 SGHNT and CDR2 YYREEE (reference sequence). Trimming pared 4 bases from V and 2 bases from J, leaving 13 bases between. The CDR3 spans 15 residues. The CDR3 here is CASSPGAETGNTIYF. CDR3 nucleotides: TGTGCCAGCAGCCCTGGGGCAGAGACTGGAAACACCATATATTTT.

V gene TRBV6-1 combines with J gene TRBJ1-2; the D is unclear. Trimming left V 2 bases short and J 14 bases short, with 15 bases between. The CDR3 spans 12 residues. CDR1 MNHNS and CDR2 SASEGT come from the germline V gene. Here the CDR3 reads CASSERGGSVTF. The CDR3, as DNA: TGTGCCAGCAGTGAACGGGGTGGATCGGTAACCTTC.

The rearrangement uses TRBV2 and TRBJ1-2; D is uncertain. The CDR3 is made up of 13 amino acids. Between the trimmed V and J ends, which lost 4 bases and 6 bases, there was a span of 12 bases. In germline, CDR1 is SNHLY, CDR2 FYNNEI. CDR3 sequence reads: CASSARPEDGYTF. CDR3 bases: TGTGCCAGCAGTGCTAGACCAGAGGATGGCTACACCTTC.

The chain combines TRBV6-1 with TRBJ2-7, with a tentative D call TRBD2 (5 bases). V was pared by 9 bases and J by 2 bases, with 14 bases between. CDR3 length: 13 residues. The germline gives CDR1 MNHNS, CDR2 SASEGT. The CDR3 reads CASREGLAYEQYF. The CDR3 region has the DNA TGTGCCAGTAGGGAAGGACTTGCCTACGAGCAGTACTTC.

The genes are TRBV5-4 and TRBJ2-7; weak D call: TRBD2 (6 bases). The CDR3 covers 13 residues. Trimming took 0 bases from V and 7 from J, leaving 11 bases between them. Germline V lookup: CDR1 SGHNT, CDR2 YYREEE (reference sequence). CDR3 in amino acids: CASSLEGRREQYF. CDR3 bases: TGTGCCAGCAGCTTGGAGGGGAGGAGGGAGCAGTACTTC.

The chain recombines TRBV2 with TRBJ2-5, with 8 bases identical to TRBD1. Matching the DNA end better, TRBJ2-7 makes the J call doubtful. The CDR3 runs to 14 residues. Germline values: CDR1 SNHLY, CDR2 FYNNEI. The CDR3, as DNA: TGTGCCAGCAGTGAGCAGGGGGCATCATACGAGCAGTACTTC. It encodes CASSEQGASYEQYF.

This clone was picked up a small number of times. This chain uses TRBV5-6 with TRBJ2-3; 9 bases map to TRBD2. Looked up from germline, CDR1 is SGHDT and CDR2 is YYEEEE. V lost 2 bases and J lost 5; bases outside the gene matches: 6. The CDR3 spans 15 residues. CDR3 nucleotide sequence: TGTGCCAGCAGCTTTGTAGCGGGAGCTGGAGATACGCAGTATTTT. Protein product: CASSFVAGAGDTQYF.

The rearrangement links TRBV2 to TRBJ1-5; TRBD1 is a possible D gene (5 bases). The CDR3 sequence is 14 residues long. Trimming shortened V by 4 bases and J by 2 bases, and 9 bases separated the two germline ends. The germline V gene has CDR1 SNHLY and CDR2 FYNNEI. DNA for the CDR3: TGTGCCAGCAGTGGGCCGGGGGGCAATCAGCCCCAGCATTTT. This codes for CASSGPGGNQPQHF.

The V and J genes are TRBV2 and TRBJ2-7, with TRBD2 matching over 12 bases. V shed 6 bases and J 9 bases; nucleotides not matched to a gene: 9. This CDR3 is 14 amino acids long. The germline CDR1 and CDR2 sequences are SNHLY and FYNNEI. The CDR3, as DNA: TGTGCCAGCAGGACTAGCGGGGGATCCATGGGGCAGTACTTC. Its translation is CASRTSGGSMGQYF. Looking up the rest from reference TRBV2 and TRBJ2-7 gives the full variable domain: EPEVTQTPSHQVTQMGQEVILRCVPISNHLYFYWYRQILGQKVEFLVSFYNNEISEKSEIFDDQFSVERPDGSNFTLKIRSTKLEDSAMYFCASRTSGGSMGQYFGPGTRLTVT.

The chain combines TRBV6-1 with TRBJ1-6; a possible D gene is TRBD1 (5 bases). The V gene's germline CDR1 is MNHNS and CDR2 SASEGT. Trimming left V 3 bases short and J 11 bases short, with 17 bases between. This CDR3 comprises 15 residues. CDR3 amino acids: CASSEFPGTGAPLHF. The CDR3 DNA sequence: TGTGCCAGCAGTGAGTTCCCGGGGACGGGGGCACCCCTCCACTTT.

The chain joins TRBV5-4 to TRBJ2-1; 7 bases map to TRBD2. V lost 1 base, J lost 3 bases, and 4 bases stayed unmatched. CDR1 and CDR2 from the germline V gene are SGHNT and YYREEE (reference sequence). This CDR3 has 15 amino acids. CDR3 sequence: CASSLPRGSYNEQFF. The CDR3 nucleotides are TGTGCCAGCAGCTTGCCTCGCGGGAGCTACAATGAGCAGTTCTTC.

V is TRBV7-2 and J is TRBJ2-5; D may be TRBD2 (5 bases). Germline-derived CDR1 and CDR2 are SGHTA and FQGNSA. CDR3 length: 13 amino acids. The ends were cut back, 3 bases at V and 4 bases at J, with 9 bases in the middle. The CDR3 is CASSFVARETQYF. The CDR3 DNA reads TGTGCCAGCAGCTTTGTAGCGCGAGAGACCCAGTACTTC.

Only a few counts were recorded for this clone. The chain has TRBV7-2 and TRBJ2-2; unclear D gene. The CDR3 loop spans 12 amino acids. The V end was cut by 4 bases, the J end by 2 bases, with 2 bases between. The V gene's germline CDR1 is SGHTA and CDR2 FQGNSA. CDR3 DNA sequence: TGTGCCAGCAGCTCTAACACCGGGGAGCTGTTTTTT. It translates to CASSSNTGELFF.

This chain uses TRBV4-1 with TRBJ2-1; TRBD1 agrees at 7 bases. The J segment lost 5 bases and the V segment lost 3 bases, leaving 7 bases of the junction unmatched. Germline CDR1 is MGHRA and CDR2 is YSYEKL. The CDR3 is made up of 15 amino acids. The CDR3 sequence: CASSQTGLANNEQFF. Written as DNA, the CDR3 is TGCGCCAGCAGCCAGACAGGGTTGGCGAACAATGAGCAGTTCTTC.

Here the CDR3 reads CASSIEGIDTEAFF. CDR3 nucleotide sequence: TGTGCCAGTAGTATCGAGGGAATCGACACTGAAGCTTTCTTT. The chain couples TRBV19 to TRBJ1-1; D not certain. CDR3 length: 14 residues. Germline assignment: CDR1 LNHDA and CDR2 SQIVND (reference sequence). V lost 3 bases, J lost 3 bases, and 11 bases lay in between.

The chain uses TRBV30 and TRBJ2-2, with 8 bases aligning to TRBD2. The germline V gene encodes CDR1 GTSNPN and CDR2 SVGIG (reference sequence). With 5 bases clipped from V and 6 bases from J, the junction kept 8 bases outside the gene matches. This CDR3 region has 14 residues. CDR3 loop: CAWAPEREPGELFF. The CDR3 region has the DNA TGTGCCTGGGCCCCGGAGCGGGAGCCCGGGGAGCTGTTTTTT.

The rearrangement links TRBV28 to TRBJ1-1, with 7 bases aligning to TRBD1. CDR1 and CDR2 (germline): MDHEN, SYDVKM. The CDR3 is 12 residues long. V was clipped by 10 bases and J by 11 bases; unmatched bases: 13. CDR3 in DNA: TGTGCCACTCGAGGGGGCGCCAGTGGGGCTTTCTTT. It codes for CATRGGASGAFF.

CDR3 protein: CSAYGYTF. CDR3 in DNA: TGCAGCGCGTATGGCTACACCTTC. The chain links TRBV29-1 to TRBJ1-2; D is ambiguous. The CDR3 consists of 8 residues. V lost 7 bases to trimming and J lost 5 bases, with 2 bases between them. Germline values: CDR1 SQVTM, CDR2 ANQGSEA. Complete variable domain (other parts from reference TRBV29-1 and TRBJ1-2): SAVISQKPSRDICQRGTSLTIQCQVDSQVTMMFWYRQQPGQSLTLIATANQGSEATYESGFVIDKFPISRPNLTFSTLTVSNMSPEDSSIYLCSAYGYTFGSGTRLTVV.